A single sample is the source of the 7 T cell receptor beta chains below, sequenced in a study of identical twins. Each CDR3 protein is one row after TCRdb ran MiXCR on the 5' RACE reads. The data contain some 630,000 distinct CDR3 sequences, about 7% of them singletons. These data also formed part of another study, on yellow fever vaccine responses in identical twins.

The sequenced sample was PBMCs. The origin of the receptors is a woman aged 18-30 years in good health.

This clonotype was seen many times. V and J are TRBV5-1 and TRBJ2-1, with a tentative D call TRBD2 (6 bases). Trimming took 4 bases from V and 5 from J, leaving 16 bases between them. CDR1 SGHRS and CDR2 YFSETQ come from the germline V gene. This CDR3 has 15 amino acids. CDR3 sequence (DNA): TGCGCCAGCAGCCCACGGGCGGGGTGGGACAATGAGCAGTTCTTC. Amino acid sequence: CASSPRAGWDNEQFF.

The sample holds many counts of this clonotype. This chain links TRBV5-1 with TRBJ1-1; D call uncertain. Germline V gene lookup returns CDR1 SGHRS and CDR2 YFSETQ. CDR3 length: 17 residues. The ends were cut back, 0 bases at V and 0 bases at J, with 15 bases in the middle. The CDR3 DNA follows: TGCGCCAGCAGCTTGGCCGGACGGGTAATCATGAACACTGAAGCTTTCTTT. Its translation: CASSLAGRVIMNTEAFF.

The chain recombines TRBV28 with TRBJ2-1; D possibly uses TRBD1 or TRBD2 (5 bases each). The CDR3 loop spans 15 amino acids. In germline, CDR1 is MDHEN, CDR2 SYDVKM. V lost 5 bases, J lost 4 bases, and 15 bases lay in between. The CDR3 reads CASSTTSWGYNEQFF. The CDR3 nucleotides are TGTGCCAGCAGTACGACCTCCTGGGGGTACAATGAGCAGTTCTTC.

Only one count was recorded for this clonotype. CDR3 amino acids: CATPTSGRYNEQFF. CDR3 nucleotides: TGTGCCACCCCGACTAGCGGGAGATACAATGAGCAGTTCTTC. This chain links TRBV2 with TRBJ2-1; 12 bases agree with TRBD2. J gave up 4 bases and V 10 bases, and 5 bases lay outside the gene matches. The CDR3 is made up of 14 amino acids. CDR1 is SNHLY, CDR2 FYNNEI, per germline.

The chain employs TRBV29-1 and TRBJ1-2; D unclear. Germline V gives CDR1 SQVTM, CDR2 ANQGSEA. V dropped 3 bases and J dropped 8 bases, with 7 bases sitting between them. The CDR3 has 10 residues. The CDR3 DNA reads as TGCAGCGTTGAGGCGAACGGCTACACCTTC. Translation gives CSVEANGYTF.

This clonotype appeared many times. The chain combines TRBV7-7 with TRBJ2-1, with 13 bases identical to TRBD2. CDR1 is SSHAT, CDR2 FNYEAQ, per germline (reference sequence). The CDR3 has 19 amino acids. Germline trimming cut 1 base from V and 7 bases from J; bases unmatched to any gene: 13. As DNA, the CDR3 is TGTGCCAGCAGCTTAGAACTAGCGGGAGGGCCCTTTAAATCTAATGAGCAGTTCTTC. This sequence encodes CASSLELAGGPFKSNEQFF.

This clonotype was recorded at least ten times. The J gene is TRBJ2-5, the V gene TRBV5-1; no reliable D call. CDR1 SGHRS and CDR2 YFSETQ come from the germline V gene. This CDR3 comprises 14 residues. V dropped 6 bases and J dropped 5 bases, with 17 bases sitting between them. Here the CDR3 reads CASMMSGPLETQYF. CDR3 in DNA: TGCGCCAGCATGATGTCGGGTCCCCTTGAGACCCAGTACTTC. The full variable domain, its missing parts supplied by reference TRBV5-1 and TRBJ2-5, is KAGVTQTPRYLIKTRGQQVTLSCSPISGHRSVSWYQQTPGQGLQFLFEYFSETQRNKGNFPGRFSGRQFSNSRSEMNVSTLELGDSALYLCASMMSGPLETQYFGPGTRLLVL.